The 20 T cell receptor beta chains given below trace back to one sample, sequenced in a study of T cell repertoires in cytomegalovirus infection. No antigen has been assigned to these receptors. MiXCR, run by TCRdb on the reads, gives a single entry per CDR3 protein. The sample gives some 800,000 distinct CDR3 sequences, over 25% of which show up once; about an eighth is in the top ten. The specimen was cultured CD8+ T cells from PBMCs, collected from culture after CMV antigen stimulation. Receptor source: a human donor in good health (CMV status not recorded). Some clones in this sample may be carry-over from other donors' samples.

This clonotype was picked up a small number of times. The chain uses TRBV12-3 or TRBV12-4 and TRBJ2-5; D call uncertain. The CDR3 spans 13 residues. Trimming removed 5 bases from V and 5 bases from J, with 12 bases in between. Written as DNA, the CDR3 is TGTGCCAGCAGTCCGACGGGCTGGGAGACCCAGTACTTC. It yields the protein CASSPTGWETQYF.

This chain connects TRBV5-6 to TRBJ1-1; D remains ambiguous. V lost 4 bases to trimming and J lost 6 bases, with 16 bases between them. This CDR3 has 14 amino acids. The germline gives CDR1 SGHDT, CDR2 YYEEEE. CDR3 region: CASSIDITVPEAFF. In nucleotides, the CDR3 is TGTGCCAGCAGCATCGACATTACGGTCCCTGAAGCTTTCTTT.

There are many counts of this clonotype. The chain employs TRBV7-8 and TRBJ1-3, with 7 positions matching TRBD1. V lost 3 bases to trimming and J lost 2 bases; unmatched junction nucleotides: 4. This CDR3 is 15 amino acids long. Per germline, CDR1 SGHVS and CDR2 FQNEAQ. This CDR3 is CASSFGTAAGNTIYF. The CDR3 DNA sequence: TGTGCCAGCAGCTTTGGGACAGCAGCTGGAAACACCATATATTTT.

The V call is TRBV3-1, the J call TRBJ2-1, with D hard to call. Trimming pared 0 bases from V and 0 bases from J, leaving 12 bases between. This CDR3 region has 17 residues. Germline V lookup: CDR1 LGHDT, CDR2 YNNKEL (reference sequence). For the CDR3, the DNA is TGTGCCAGCAGCCAAGAGGGTGGCGGAAACTCCTACAATGAGCAGTTCTTC. This translates into CASSQEGGGNSYNEQFF.

As regards this clonotype: Sequence at one end of the junction differs from germline and may be a read error. The rearrangement uses TRBV7-6 and TRBJ2-3; D gene ambiguous. This CDR3 is 18 amino acids long. Germline CDR1 is SGHVS and CDR2 is FNYEAQ. Written as DNA, the CDR3 is TGTGCTAGCAGCTTAGTCCCACACAGTGCCCCAAGCACAGATACGCAGTATTTT. As protein: CASSLVPHSAPSTDTQYF. Filled out from reference TRBV7-6 and TRBJ2-3, the complete variable domain reads GAGVSQSPRYKVTKRGQDVALRCDPISGHVSLYWYRQALGQGPEFLTYFNYEAQQDKSGLPNDRFSAERPEGSISTLTIQRTEQRDSAMYRCASSLVPHSAPSTDTQYFGPGTRLTVL.

CDR3 nucleotide sequence: TGCAGCGTTGAAGGGCTCGGGAGCGGGGTTTACAATGAGCAGTTCTTC. Its translation is CSVEGLGSGVYNEQFF. The V call is TRBV29-1, the J call TRBJ2-1, with TRBD2 matching over 7 bases. There are 16 residues in the CDR3. V lost 1 base, J lost 4 bases, and 10 bases stayed unmatched. Per the germline V gene, CDR1 is SQVTM and CDR2 is ANQGSEA.

The chain joins TRBV6-4 to TRBJ2-3; 8 bases are a match to TRBD2. Germline values: CDR1 MRHNA, CDR2 SNTAGT. The CDR3 runs to 14 residues. V shed 0 bases and J 4 bases; nucleotides not matched to a gene: 0. The DNA for the CDR3 is TGTGCCAGCAGTGACTCTAGCGGGGCAGATACGCAGTATTTT. Translation: CASSDSSGADTQYF.

The V call is TRBV12-3 or TRBV12-4, the J call TRBJ1-2, with TRBD1 identical over 10 bases. V was clipped by 8 bases and J by 3 bases; unmatched bases: 6. CDR3 length equals 14 residues. CDR3 amino acids: CASGPTGGDYGYTF. CDR3 sequence (DNA): TGTGCCAGCGGCCCGACAGGGGGCGACTATGGCTACACCTTC.

The J gene is TRBJ1-1, the V gene TRBV28; D unclear. Trimming shortened V by 0 bases and J by 2 bases, and 10 bases separated the two germline ends. Germline CDR1 MDHEN, CDR2 SYDVKM. The CDR3 runs to 15 residues. CDR3 nucleotide sequence: TGTGCCAGCAGTTTATGGTCAGATCAAAACACTGAAGCTTTCTTT. It encodes CASSLWSDQNTEAFF.

This clonotype was recorded many times. This chain connects TRBV2 to TRBJ2-7; 8 bases line up with TRBD2. The V and J ends lost 5 bases and 0 bases, in that order; junction bases with no gene match: 9. There are 16 residues in the CDR3. Germline assignment: CDR1 SNHLY and CDR2 FYNNEI. The CDR3 DNA sequence: TGTGCCAGCAGTCCAGCAAAGCGGGGGAACTCCTACGAGCAGTACTTC. It encodes CASSPAKRGNSYEQYF.

This rearrangement joins TRBV12-3 or TRBV12-4 to TRBJ1-5; D remains unclear. The V and J ends lost 3 bases and 7 bases respectively, with 19 bases between them. The CDR3 length is 16 residues. CDR3 in amino acids: CASSFPRSARSQPQHF. CDR3 coding DNA: TGTGCCAGCAGTTTCCCCAGGTCCGCCAGGTCCCAGCCCCAGCATTTT.

The chain joins TRBV12-3 or TRBV12-4 to TRBJ2-7, with D possibly matching TRBD1 (5 bases). Trimming took off 6 bases at V and 3 bases at J, with 12 bases between the two ends. The CDR3 is 13 amino acids. DNA of the CDR3: TGTGCCAGCAGCCCAGACAGTGTCTACGAGCAGTACTTC. Amino acids: CASSPDSVYEQYF.

This clonotype was detected only a few times. The chain employs TRBV25-1 and TRBJ2-1; the D gene could be TRBD1 or TRBD2 (6 bases each). This CDR3 has 14 amino acids. The V end lost 5 bases, the J end lost 3 bases, and 11 bases lay between the germline ends. Germline loops: CDR1 MGHDK, CDR2 SYGVNS. The CDR3: CASSWGAYYNEQFF. Here the CDR3 DNA reads TGTGCCAGCAGTTGGGGGGCCTACTACAATGAGCAGTTCTTC.

At least ten counts were recorded for this clonotype. The V gene is TRBV6-5, the J gene TRBJ1-3; no clear D gene. The CDR3 loop spans 13 amino acids. The germline V gene has CDR1 MNHEY and CDR2 SVGAGI. Trimming pared 4 bases from V and 0 bases from J, leaving 4 bases between. The CDR3 here is CASSSASGNTIYF. CDR3 in DNA: TGTGCCAGCAGTTCTGCCTCTGGAAACACCATATATTTT.

The gene calls are TRBV2 and TRBJ2-1, with D possibly TRBD2 on 6 matching bases. Germline values: CDR1 SNHLY, CDR2 FYNNEI. The CDR3 is made up of 16 amino acids. V was shortened by 0 bases and J by 3 bases, with 12 bases between the two germline ends. The CDR3 DNA sequence: TGTGCCAGCAGTGAAGCGGGCGGGGATCACTACAATGAGCAGTTCTTC. Translation gives CASSEAGGDHYNEQFF.

This clonotype was picked up a small number of times. This chain links TRBV10-3 with TRBJ2-7, with a tentative D call TRBD1 (5 bases). Trimming pared 3 bases from V and 3 bases from J, leaving 18 bases between. The CDR3 covers 16 residues. Germline V CDR1 and CDR2: ENHRY, SYGVKD. The CDR3 sequence is CAISDPARVSLYEQYF. The CDR3 region has the DNA TGTGCCATCAGTGACCCCGCCAGGGTTTCCCTCTACGAGCAGTACTTC.

The chain recombines TRBV6-1 with TRBJ2-1, with no clear D. The length of the CDR3 is 15 residues. V was trimmed by 1 base and J by 7 bases, leaving 14 bases between them. From germline, CDR1 is MNHNS and CDR2 SASEGT. The CDR3 DNA follows: TGTGCCAGCAGTGAAGTAGGTATAACAGTGAATGAGCAGTTCTTC. It translates to CASSEVGITVNEQFF.

This clonotype was observed a single time. The gene calls are TRBV6-1 and TRBJ2-7, with D hard to call. The length of the CDR3 is 15 residues. V shed 5 bases and J shed 9 bases, with 23 bases lying between them. Germline CDR1 reads MNHNS; CDR2 reads SASEGT. CDR3 in DNA: TGTGCCAGCAGTCCCCACCAGTATTCCCCGGACGGGCAGTACTTC. Its translation is CASSPHQYSPDGQYF.

This clonotype was picked up a small number of times. The rearrangement uses TRBV12-3 or TRBV12-4 and TRBJ1-1; weak D call: TRBD1 (5 bases). The CDR3 is 12 amino acids. V dropped 7 bases and J dropped 4 bases, with 10 bases sitting between them. The CDR3: CASTLQGTEAFF. CDR3 nucleotide sequence: TGTGCCAGCACCCTTCAGGGCACTGAAGCTTTCTTT.

The gene calls are TRBV27 and TRBJ2-5; 7 positions agree with TRBD1. CDR3 length: 14 amino acids. Germline V gene lookup returns CDR1 MNHEY and CDR2 SMNVEV (reference sequence). Trimming took 8 bases from V and 3 from J; bases not matched to a gene: 9. CDR3 region: CASAPAGTEETQYF. The CDR3 coding sequence is TGTGCCAGCGCCCCAGCCGGGACAGAAGAGACCCAGTACTTC.